This T cell receptor beta chain was found in a study of blood T cell repertoires in COVID-19. In the study overall: Samples taken during acute and convalescent COVID-19 were collected in the United States, Italy and Spain. PBMCs, B-cell-depleted T cells, or T cells were the source of the cDNA or gDNA that made up the material.

The trim removed 0 bases at V and 7 bases at J, leaving 10 bases unmatched. Germline CDR1 is MNHEY and CDR2 is SVGAGI. The CDR3 totals 16 residues. How the authors handled the data: Nucleated cell counts were estimated from reference gene primer amplification. Profiling relied on immunoSEQ multiplex PCR, and the TCRdb table lists in-frame clones only, not all of them. V, J and clone size are those of that table, while D and trimming were read from the DNA. This table holds 200,000 to 250,000 clones, about 83% found once. This clonotype was sampled from a man aged 60 to 69 who had recovered from COVID-19. The material sequenced was peripheral blood. The chain links TRBV6-5 to TRBJ1-2; TRBD1 matches at 8 bases. The CDR3 region has the DNA TGTGCCAGCAGTTACTCGAATGACAGGGGAGTAGGTGGCTACACCTTC. Its translation is CASSYSNDRGVGGYTF.